This T cell receptor beta chain stems from a study of lymphopenia after photon versus proton radiotherapy. Findings and caveats of the study: Relative stability marked proton patients; photon patients lost diversity and naive cells. Only patients who died were analyzed for survival; proton advantage is unproven. Post-nadir diversity loss with photons came from oligoclonal expansion, particularly CD8+ Temra cells. Post-nadir TCR diversity decline inversely tracked overall survival among those who died.

As to this clone: The antigen is not known.

V lost 5 bases and J lost 0, with 10 bases in between. The germline gives CDR1 MNHEY, CDR2 SMNVEV (reference sequence). The CDR3 has 14 amino acids. TCRdb keeps only in-frame clones here, not all; method: immunoSEQ multiplex PCR. The table records 30,000 or so clones, 87% of them present only once. The rearrangement uses TRBV27 and TRBJ1-1; D not resolved. The sequence came from a woman aged 60-75 years with cholangiocarcinoma. Some clones in this sample may be carry-over from other donors' samples. This material consisted of peripheral blood, taken from a patient treated with proton-based radiotherapy. CDR3 in amino acids: CASSPMTVNTEAFF. The CDR3 nucleotides are TGTGCCAGCAGTCCGATGACGGTGAACACTGAAGCTTTCTTT.